Sequencing of this T cell receptor beta chain was carried out in a study of CD4 T cells in relation to SARS-CoV-2 and coronaviruses. The study, taken as a whole, reports: Samples before the pandemic and after infection were not matched within any donor.

Before the COVID-19 pandemic, during about 2011-2018, CD4+ T cells were taken from unexposed donors. Isolation of CD4+ T cells took place after roughly nine days in culture. Testing used SARS-CoV-2 S/N and four cold-coronavirus spikes on unexposed-donor CD4+ T cells, cells permitting. As regards this clone: The antigen is unknown.

Clones were read by immunoSEQ multiplex PCR, and TCRdb kept only the in-frame ones, dropping some. The sample contains around 16,000 clones, 76% of which appear only once. This CDR3 spans 15 amino acids. V was pared by 3 bases and J by 6 bases, with 8 bases of the junction left unmatched. Germline CDR1 reads DFQATT; CDR2 reads SNEGSKA (reference sequence). This sequence originates from a human donor in good health. The source material was CD4+ T cells from PBMCs, cultured in vitro. J is TRBJ2-3 and V is TRBV20-1, with 11 bases aligning to TRBD2. The CDR3 DNA sequence: TGCAGTGCTAGTGCTAGCGGGAGGAGGGGGGATACGCAGTATTTT. Translated, it gives CSASASGRRGDTQYF.